The T cell receptor beta chain under discussion was sequenced for a study of blood T cell repertoires in COVID-19. Study context: Sample material is recorded as cDNA or gDNA derived from T cells, B-cell-depleted T cells, or PBMCs.

Original handling: Nucleated cell counts were estimated from reference gene primer amplification. The repertoire was sequenced with immunoSEQ multiplex PCR; TCRdb's copy has only in-frame clones and lacks some. V and J calls and clone size are given by that table; D and trimming were obtained from the DNA. The data contain approximately 81,000 clones, about nine tenths of them singletons. After removal of 2 bases from V and 4 bases from J, the junction contained 3 bases not matched to a gene. This CDR3 comprises 13 residues. From germline, CDR1 is SGHRS and CDR2 YFSETQ. The sequence came from a woman in her 50s in a cohort sampled during active COVID-19. The chain carries TRBV5-1 and TRBJ2-7; 7 nucleotides agree with TRBD1. Sample: peripheral blood. CDR3 protein: CASSFTGEYEQYF. The CDR3 nucleotides read TGCGCCAGCAGCTTCACAGGGGAATACGAGCAGTACTTC.